These T cell receptor beta chains were read from a single sample in a study of T-cell memory formation after mild COVID-19. TCRdb passed the 5' RACE reads through MiXCR, listing each CDR3 protein once. Of 130,000 to 150,000 distinct CDR3 sequences in the sample, 15% to 20% were seen once. The sequencing sample was made of PBMCs or a T cell subset sorted from them (not recorded which). The receptors here all came from an adult woman who had mild COVID-19 (a few samples of this study predate the infection). Cell type and time point are not known. CDR3s include the opening cysteine and the closing phenylalanine or tryptophan. A D gene is named only where the DNA matches it firmly. Some rows have no size entry. The others give once, few or many, or a class for an expanded clone.

j_call d_call v_call clone_size cdr3_nt cdr3_aa
TRBJ2-3 TRBD1 TRBV7-7 - TGTGCTAGCAGCTCACAGGGGGCGGCAGATACGCAGTATTTT CASSSQGAADTQYF
TRBJ1-6 - TRBV30 - TGTGCCTGGAGTGTACTAGGGCAGCATAATTCACCCCTCCACTTT CAWSVLGQHNSPLHF
TRBJ2-5 - TRBV20-1 few TGCAGTGCTATACAGGGAGAGACCCAGTACTTC CSAIQGETQYF
TRBJ2-4 - TRBV5-6 few TGTGCCAGCAGCTTGGGGGGGGCCTACGCCAAAAACATTCAGTACTTC CASSLGGAYAKNIQYF
TRBJ1-2 TRBD1 TRBV12-3/TRBV12-4 - TGTGCCAGCAGTTCCCCGACAGGGGACGCCTATGGCTACACCTTC CASSSPTGDAYGYTF
TRBJ2-1 TRBD2 TRBV7-2 - TGTGCCAGCAGTCCTAGCGGGAGAAGGCGTGAGCAGTTCTTC CASSPSGRRREQFF
TRBJ2-7 - TRBV20-1 few TGCAGTGCTAGAGCTTCAGAAAGATACGACGAGCAGTACTTC CSARASERYDEQYF
TRBJ2-7 - TRBV7-9 few TGTGCCAGCAGCTTAGTAGGGTCGGACGAGCAGTACTTC CASSLVGSDEQYF
TRBJ1-6 TRBD1 TRBV5-1 few TGCGCCAGCAGCACTGGACAGGGGAATTCACCCCTCCACTTT CASSTGQGNSPLHF
TRBJ2-1 - TRBV7-8 many TGTGCCAGCAGCTTACGGCGGAGCTCCTACAATGAGCAGTTCTTC CASSLRRSSYNEQFF
TRBJ2-1 TRBD2 TRBV12-3/TRBV12-4 few TGTGCCAGCAGTCCCCCGGGACTAGCGGGAGGTGAGCAGTTCTTC CASSPPGLAGGEQFF
TRBJ2-7 - TRBV7-2 many TGTGCCAGCAGCTTCTCCTACGAGCAGTACTTC CASSFSYEQYF
TRBJ2-1 TRBD1 TRBV11-2 - TGTGCCAGCAGCCCCGGACAGGGTAGGAATGAGCAGTTCTTC CASSPGQGRNEQFF
TRBJ2-2 - TRBV3-1 few TGTGCCAGCAGCCGGGCTCGTGCCGGGGAGCTGTTTTTT CASSRARAGELFF
TRBJ2-5 - TRBV28 many TGTGCCAGCAGTTTAAAACAAGAGACCCAGTACTTC CASSLKQETQYF
TRBJ2-3 TRBD2 TRBV7-3 - TGTGCCAGCAGCTCGGGACTAGCGGGGGGGTACGATACGCAGTATTTT CASSSGLAGGYDTQYF
TRBJ2-5 TRBD1 TRBV20-1 few TGCAGTGCGGGAAGGACAGGGCTGTTTCAAGAGACCCAGTACTTC CSAGRTGLFQETQYF
TRBJ2-1 - TRBV10-3 - TGTGCCATCAGTGGCCCCACCACCCTCCAGCAGTTCTTC CAISGPTTLQQFF
TRBJ2-5 TRBD2 TRBV6-6 - TGTGCCAGCCGACCGGGACTAGCGGACCAAGAGACCCAGTACTTC CASRPGLADQETQYF
TRBJ1-2 - TRBV24-1 - TGTGCCACCAGTGATTTGCATCGGCCAACTGGGGTTTATGGCTACACCTTC CATSDLHRPTGVYGYTF
TRBJ2-7 TRBD2 TRBV4-1 few TGCGCCAGCAGCCAAGAGTCCCGCGGCGGGGGGTCCTACGAGCAGTACTTC CASSQESRGGGSYEQYF
TRBJ2-1 - TRBV5-1 many TGCGCCAGCAGCTTGGCCACTGAGCAGTTCTTC CASSLATEQFF
TRBJ1-1 - TRBV21-1 few TGTGCCAGCAGCAAAGGAGTTGGAGGGACGGGCACTGAAGCTTTCTTT CASSKGVGGTGTEAFF
TRBJ2-5 TRBD1 TRBV5-6 - TGTGCCAGCAGCTCCCGGGACAGGTATATCGAGACCCAGTACTTC CASSSRDRYIETQYF
TRBJ2-1 - TRBV30 many TGTGCCTGGAGTGACCTGGGGGGGCCACGTTACAATGAGCAGTTCTTC CAWSDLGGPRYNEQFF
TRBJ2-2 TRBD1 TRBV6-2/TRBV6-3 few TGTGCCAGCAGTTTCCGACAGGGGAACACCGGGGAGCTGTTTTTT CASSFRQGNTGELFF
TRBJ2-1 TRBD1 TRBV5-1 few TGCGCCAGCAGTTACAGGGGCCCCTACAATGAGCAGTTCTTC CASSYRGPYNEQFF
TRBJ2-1 - TRBV7-9 few TGTGCCAGCAGCCCGGGTAGGCCTAACAATGAGCAGTTCTTC CASSPGRPNNEQFF
TRBJ2-7 TRBD2 TRBV7-2 - TGTGCCAGCAGCGAGGCTAGCGGACATTACGAGCAGTACTTC CASSEASGHYEQYF
TRBJ2-1 TRBD2 TRBV29-1 - TGCAGCGTTGGCCCCCAACCTAGCGGGAGTGTCCATGAGCAGTTCTTC CSVGPQPSGSVHEQFF
TRBJ2-7 - TRBV5-1 - TGCGCCAGCAGCCACTCAGGGGAGGAGCAGTACTTC CASSHSGEEQYF
TRBJ1-2 TRBD1 TRBV15 - TGTGCCACCAGCAGTACGGGACAGGGATTTGTTGGCTACACCTTC CATSSTGQGFVGYTF
TRBJ1-6 - TRBV7-3 few TGTGCCAGCAGCTTAAATCGTAATTCACCCCTCCACTTT CASSLNRNSPLHF